These 10 T cell receptor beta chains share one sample of origin, sequenced in a study of technical replicates of blood from several donors. Sequenced by immunoSEQ multiplex PCR; TCRdb stores in-frame clones only, minus some. The sample gives tens of thousands of clones, 95% of which show up once; about 0.37% is in the top ten. The specimen was T cells isolated from PBMCs. These receptors were collected from a human donor in good health.

This CDR3 reads CASSPGTASGNTIYF. The CDR3 DNA is TGTGCCAGCAGCCCCGGGACAGCCTCTGGAAACACCATATATTTT. V usage is TRBV5-5 and J usage is TRBJ1-3; TRBD1 matches 7 bases. With V trimmed by 4 bases and J by 0 bases, 4 bases remained unmatched. This CDR3 has 15 residues. Germline CDR1 and CDR2: SGHKS and YYEKEE (reference sequence).

The chain recombines TRBV11-2 with TRBJ1-2; D not certain. Germline lookup yields CDR1 SGHAT and CDR2 FQNNGV. The V and J ends lost 1 base and 5 bases respectively, with 11 bases between them. The CDR3 loop spans 14 amino acids. Here the CDR3 reads CASSLVGGPYGYTF. CDR3 DNA: TGTGCCAGCAGCTTAGTGGGAGGGCCATATGGCTACACCTTC.

The CDR3 is CASSPWTSGDLTDTQYF. The DNA of the CDR3 is TGCGCCAGCAGTCCATGGACTAGCGGGGACCTCACAGATACGCAGTATTTT. This chain joins TRBV5-1 and TRBJ2-3; 12 bases align to TRBD2. J lost 2 bases, V lost 5 bases, and 9 bases had no gene match. The CDR3 sequence is 17 residues long. Per germline, CDR1 SGHRS and CDR2 YFSETQ. Complete variable domain (other parts from reference TRBV5-1 and TRBJ2-3): KAGVTQTPRYLIKTRGQQVTLSCSPISGHRSVSWYQQTPGQGLQFLFEYFSETQRNKGNFPGRFSGRQFSNSRSEMNVSTLELGDSALYLCASSPWTSGDLTDTQYFGPGTRLTVL.

About this clone: Other DNA sequences within the sample encode an identical CDR3. The CDR3 DNA follows: TGTGCCAGCAGTTACTCGTCGTACAATGAGCAGTTCTTC. Translating gives CASSYSSYNEQFF. V and J are TRBV6-5 and TRBJ2-1; D unclear. This CDR3 has 13 amino acids. CDR1 and CDR2 (germline): MNHEY, SVGAGI. Deletions cut 0 bases from V and 4 bases from J, with 4 bases between.

The chain couples TRBV5-1 to TRBJ2-1; 11 bases line up with TRBD2. The CDR3 is 16 amino acids. Trimming at V came to 5 bases and at J to 0 bases, leaving 4 bases not matched to a gene. Germline lookup yields CDR1 SGHRS and CDR2 YFSETQ. This CDR3 is CASSRLAGPSYNEQFF. The DNA of the CDR3 is TGCGCCAGCAGTAGACTAGCGGGACCCTCCTACAATGAGCAGTTCTTC. Drawing the rest from reference TRBV5-1 and TRBJ2-1, the complete variable domain is KAGVTQTPRYLIKTRGQQVTLSCSPISGHRSVSWYQQTPGQGLQFLFEYFSETQRNKGNFPGRFSGRQFSNSRSEMNVSTLELGDSALYLCASSRLAGPSYNEQFFGPGTRLTVL.

The rearrangement joins TRBV11-2 to TRBJ2-1; 9 bases line up with TRBD2. From germline, CDR1 is SGHAT and CDR2 FQNNGV. The CDR3 is made up of 16 amino acids. V dropped 5 bases and J dropped 0; count of bases not matched to a gene: 5. CDR3 sequence (DNA): TGTGCCAGCAGCCCCCTAGCGGGACGCTCCTACAATGAGCAGTTCTTC. It encodes CASSPLAGRSYNEQFF. The full variable domain, with the rest looked up from reference TRBV11-2 and TRBJ2-1, is EAGVAQSPRYKIIEKRQSVAFWCNPISGHATLYWYQQILGQGPKLLIQFQNNGVVDDSQLPKDRFSAERLKGVDSTLKIQPAKLEDSAVYLCASSPLAGRSYNEQFFGPGTRLTVL.

This chain joins TRBV27 and TRBJ2-4, with D perhaps TRBD2 (6 bases). Trimming shortened V by 6 bases and J by 7 bases, and 19 bases separated the two germline ends. The germline V gene encodes CDR1 MNHEY and CDR2 SMNVEV (reference sequence). The CDR3 extends over 15 amino acids. As DNA, the CDR3 is TGTGCCAGCAGCTGGGGTGGGACTGGGGGGAACATTCAGTACTTC. It codes for CASSWGGTGGNIQYF.

The V gene is TRBV6-6, the J gene TRBJ2-1; maybe TRBD1 (6 bases). Per the germline V gene, CDR1 is MNHNY and CDR2 is SVGAGI (reference sequence). Trimming shortened V by 0 bases and J by 14 bases, and 11 bases separated the two germline ends. The CDR3 runs 12 residues. CDR3 sequence: CASSYSRTVEFF. CDR3 coding DNA: TGTGCCAGCAGTTACTCGAGGACAGTAGAGTTCTTC.

The V call is TRBV5-3, the J call TRBJ1-1; D is perhaps TRBD1 (6 bases). TRBV5-3 qualifies as an ORF whose function is uncertain. The CDR3 loop spans 13 amino acids. Trimming removed 0 bases from V and 10 bases from J, with 13 bases in between. This CDR3 is CARSLVGGKGAFF. The DNA of the CDR3 is TGTGCCAGAAGCTTGGTAGGGGGAAAGGGAGCTTTCTTT.

The chain joins TRBV4-2 to TRBJ2-5; 10 nucleotides align to TRBD2. The trim removed 3 bases at V and 4 bases at J, leaving 17 bases unmatched. Germline CDR1 reads LGHNA; CDR2 reads YNFKEQ. This CDR3 is built from 19 residues. CDR3 loop: CASSQDILVAGGRGETQYF. The CDR3 nucleotides read TGTGCCAGCAGCCAGGACATTTTGGTAGCGGGAGGTAGGGGAGAGACCCAGTACTTC.